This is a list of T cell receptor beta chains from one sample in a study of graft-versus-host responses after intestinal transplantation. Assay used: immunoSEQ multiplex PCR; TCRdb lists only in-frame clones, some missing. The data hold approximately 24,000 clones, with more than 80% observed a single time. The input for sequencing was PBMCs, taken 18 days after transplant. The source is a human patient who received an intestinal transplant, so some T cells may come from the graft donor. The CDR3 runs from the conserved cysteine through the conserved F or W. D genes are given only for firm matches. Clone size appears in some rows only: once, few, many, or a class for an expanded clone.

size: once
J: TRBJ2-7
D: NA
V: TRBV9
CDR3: CASSVTPTGTYEQYF
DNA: TGTGCCAGCAGCGTAACCCCGACAGGCACCTACGAGCAGTACTTC

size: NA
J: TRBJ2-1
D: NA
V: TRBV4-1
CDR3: CASSQDSRVSEQFF
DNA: TGCGCCAGCAGCCAAGATTCGAGAGTATCCGAGCAGTTCTTC

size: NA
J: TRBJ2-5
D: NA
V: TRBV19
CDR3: CASSIGPRETQYF
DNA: TGTGCCAGTAGTATAGGCCCCCGGGAGACCCAGTACTTC

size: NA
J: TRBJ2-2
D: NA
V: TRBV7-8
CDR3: CASSSNRETGELFF
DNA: TGTGCCAGCAGCTCCAACAGGGAAACCGGGGAGCTGTTTTTT

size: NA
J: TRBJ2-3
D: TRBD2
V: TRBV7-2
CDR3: CASSLYPPRGGRDTQYF
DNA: TGTGCCAGCAGCTTATACCCACCGCGGGGGGGCAGGGATACGCAGTATTTT

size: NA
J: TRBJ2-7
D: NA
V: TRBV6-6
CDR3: CASSPGDSYEQYF
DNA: TGTGCCAGCAGTCCGGGGGACTCCTACGAGCAGTACTTC

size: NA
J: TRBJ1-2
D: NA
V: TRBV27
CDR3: CASSGDGLYGYTF
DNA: TGTGCCAGCAGCGGGGACGGCCTCTATGGCTACACCTTC

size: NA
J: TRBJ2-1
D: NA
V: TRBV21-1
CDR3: CASPIGLAGGPSYNEQFF
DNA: TGTGCCAGCCCGATCGGACTAGCGGGGGGGCCGTCCTACAATGAGCAGTTCTTC

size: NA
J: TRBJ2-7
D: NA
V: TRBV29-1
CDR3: CSVESPEGDYEQYF
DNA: TGCAGCGTTGAGTCCCCTGAGGGGGATTACGAGCAGTACTTC

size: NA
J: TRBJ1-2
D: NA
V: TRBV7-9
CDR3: CASSLDFRGASGYTF
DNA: TGTGCCAGCAGCTTAGACTTCCGGGGGGCGAGTGGCTACACCTTC

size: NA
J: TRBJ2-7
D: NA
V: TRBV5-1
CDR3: CASRLTGDYEQYF
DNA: TGCGCCAGCAGGTTGACTGGCGACTACGAGCAGTACTTC

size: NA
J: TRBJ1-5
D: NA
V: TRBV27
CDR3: CASSLWGGIGPQHF
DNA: TGTGCCAGCAGTTTATGGGGGGGTATCGGGCCCCAGCATTTT

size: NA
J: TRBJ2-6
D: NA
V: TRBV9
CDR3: CASSVEGTGANVLTF
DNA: TGTGCCAGCAGCGTAGAGGGGACTGGGGCCAACGTCCTGACTTTC

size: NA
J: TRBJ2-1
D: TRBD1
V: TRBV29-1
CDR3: CSVDRAYNEQFF
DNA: TGCAGCGTCGACAGGGCCTACAATGAGCAGTTCTTC

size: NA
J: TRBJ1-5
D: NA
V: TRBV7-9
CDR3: CASSYHWFCNQPQHF
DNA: TGTGCCAGCAGCTATCATTGGTTTTGCAATCAGCCCCAGCATTTT

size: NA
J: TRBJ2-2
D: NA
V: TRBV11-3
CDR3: CASSLYQGNTGELFF
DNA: TGTGCCAGCAGCTTATATCAGGGGAACACCGGGGAGCTGTTTTTT

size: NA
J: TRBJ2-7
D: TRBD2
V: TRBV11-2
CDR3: CASSGNRGLASREQYF
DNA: TGTGCCAGCAGCGGGAATCGGGGACTAGCCTCGAGGGAGCAGTACTTC

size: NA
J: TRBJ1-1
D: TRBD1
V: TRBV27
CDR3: CASSPGTAIYDAFF
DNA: TGTGCCAGCAGTCCCGGGACAGCTATCTATGACGCTTTCTTT

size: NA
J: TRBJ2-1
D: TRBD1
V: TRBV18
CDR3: CASSPRDRDYNEQFF
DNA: TGTGCCAGCTCACCCCGGGACAGGGATTACAATGAGCAGTTCTTC

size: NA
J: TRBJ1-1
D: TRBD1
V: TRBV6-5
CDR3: CASNRDRDNGEAFF
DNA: TGTGCCAGCAACCGAGACAGGGACAATGGTGAAGCTTTCTTT

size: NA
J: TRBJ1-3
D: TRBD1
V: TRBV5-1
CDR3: CASSLDRPGQSGNTIYF
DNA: TGCGCCAGCAGCTTGGACAGACCGGGACAGAGTGGAAACACCATATATTTT

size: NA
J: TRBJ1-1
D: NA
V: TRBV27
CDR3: CASSSELLNTEAFF
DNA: TGTGCCAGCAGTTCGGAGTTATTGAACACTGAAGCTTTCTTT

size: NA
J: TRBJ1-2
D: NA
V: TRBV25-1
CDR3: CASSQGQAVYGYTF
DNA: TGTGCCAGCAGTCAGGGGCAGGCAGTCTATGGCTACACCTTC

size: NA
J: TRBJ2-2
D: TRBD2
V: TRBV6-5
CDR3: CASAGGVTGELFF
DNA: TGTGCCAGCGCTGGGGGGGTCACCGGGGAGCTGTTTTTT

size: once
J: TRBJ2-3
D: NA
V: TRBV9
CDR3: CASSVRSLTMSTDTQYF
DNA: TGTGCCAGCAGCGTCCGATCCCTTACTATGAGCACAGATACGCAGTATTTT

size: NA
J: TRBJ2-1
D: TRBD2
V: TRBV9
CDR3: CASSVAGGPNEQFF
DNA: TGTGCCAGCAGCGTAGCGGGGGGGCCGAATGAGCAGTTCTTC

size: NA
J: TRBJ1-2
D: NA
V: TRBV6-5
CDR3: CATQSRGGYTF
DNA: TGTGCCACCCAGAGCCGAGGTGGCTACACCTTC